One and the same sample provided the 14 T cell receptor beta chains below, sequenced in a study of shared clonotypes between healthy human individuals. Profiled with immunoSEQ multiplex PCR; TCRdb holds only in-frame clones, not every one. The profile shows about 2.4 million clones, roughly 93% of them singletons. The sequenced sample consisted of naive CD4+ T cells from PBMCs. Subset described: CD45RA+ positively selected. All receptors derive from a man between 18 and 29 years old in good health. Some clones in this sample may be carry-over from other donors' samples.

The V call is TRBV9, the J call TRBJ2-5, with 9 nucleotides matching TRBD1. Germline V gene lookup returns CDR1 SGDLS and CDR2 YYNGEE. V was clipped by 4 bases and J by 5 bases; unmatched bases: 6. CDR3 size: 14 residues. In DNA form, the CDR3 reads TGTGCCAGCAGCACGGACAGGGGAGGGGAGACCCAGTACTTC. Protein: CASSTDRGGETQYF.

This chain connects TRBV7-2 to TRBJ2-1, with TRBD1 as a possible D gene (5 bases). The germline CDR1 and CDR2 sequences are SGHTA and FQGNSA. With 1 base removed from V and 8 bases from J, the gap between germline ends came to 12 bases. CDR3 length: 14 residues. CDR3 sequence: CASSLDAGRYEQFF. Here the CDR3 DNA reads TGTGCCAGCAGCTTAGATGCAGGGCGGTATGAGCAGTTCTTC.

This chain uses TRBV7-9 with TRBJ1-1; 8 positions agree with TRBD1. Germline V gene data show CDR1 as SEHNR and CDR2 as FQNEAQ (reference sequence). CDR3 length: 14 amino acids. The V gene end was trimmed by 5 bases and the J gene end by 1 base; junction bases not matched to a gene: 3. The CDR3 nucleotides read TGTGCCAGCAGCCCAGGGGGCGCGAACACTGAAGCTTTCTTT. As protein: CASSPGGANTEAFF.

The chain couples TRBV29-1 to TRBJ1-2; D might be TRBD1 (5 bases). This CDR3 has 15 residues. Trimming left V 2 bases short and J 0 bases short, with 13 bases between. The germline gives CDR1 SQVTM, CDR2 ANQGSEA. CDR3: CSVETPLTANYGYTF. The CDR3 bases are TGCAGCGTTGAAACCCCCCTGACAGCTAACTATGGCTACACCTTC.

This clone occurred once. The rearrangement uses TRBV9 and TRBJ2-7, with D unresolved. Germline lookup yields CDR1 SGDLS and CDR2 YYNGEE. CDR3 length: 13 residues. V lost 3 bases and J 4 bases, leaving 11 bases between the germline ends. The DNA for the CDR3 is TGTGCCAGCAGCGCCCCGGTTGGATACGAGCAGTACTTC. This encodes CASSAPVGYEQYF.

The chain carries TRBV7-2 and TRBJ2-3; D is undetermined. Germline CDR1 and CDR2: SGHTA and FQGNSA. Trimming shortened V by 2 bases and J by 0 bases, and 9 bases separated the two germline ends. The CDR3 has 15 residues. The CDR3: CASSLQQISTDTQYF. The CDR3 DNA sequence: TGTGCCAGCAGCTTACAACAAATTAGCACAGATACGCAGTATTTT.

V usage is TRBV4-1 and J usage is TRBJ2-1; possible D gene TRBD2, 5 bases. The CDR3 runs 15 residues. Germline loops: CDR1 MGHRA, CDR2 YSYEKL. Trimming pared 3 bases from V and 4 bases from J, leaving 13 bases between. The CDR3 DNA sequence: TGCGCCAGCAGCCATGCTAGCCTAATGTACAATGAGCAGTTCTTC. It translates to CASSHASLMYNEQFF.

This chain's CDR3 is CASSNPVGPTNEKLFF. The DNA of the CDR3 is TGCGCCAGCAGCAATCCCGTGGGGCCAACTAATGAAAAACTGTTTTTT. V is TRBV5-1 and J is TRBJ1-4; a weak D match, TRBD1 (5 bases). V lost 4 bases and J 0 bases, leaving 13 bases between the germline ends. This CDR3 is 16 amino acids long. CDR1 is SGHRS, CDR2 YFSETQ, per germline.

V and J are TRBV5-1 and TRBJ1-4, with TRBD1 matching 8 bases. V shed 4 bases and J 6 bases; nucleotides not matched to a gene: 5. Germline V gives CDR1 SGHRS, CDR2 YFSETQ. This CDR3 has 14 amino acids. The CDR3 is CASSLQGVYEKLFF. In nucleotides, the CDR3 is TGCGCCAGCAGCCTACAGGGGGTTTATGAAAAACTGTTTTTT.

The CDR3 here is CASSQLPQGVLAKNIQYF. CDR3 bases: TGTGCCAGCAGTCAATTGCCTCAGGGGGTCCTTGCCAAAAACATTCAGTACTTC. The chain uses TRBV28 and TRBJ2-4; 7 nucleotides agree with TRBD1. V was pared by 5 bases and J by 1 base, with 14 bases of the junction left unmatched. CDR1 is MDHEN and CDR2 is SYDVKM in the germline V gene. This CDR3 region has 18 residues. The full variable domain, rest sourced from reference TRBV28 and TRBJ2-4, is DVKVTQSSRYLVKRTGEKVFLECVQDMDHENMFWYRQDPGLGLRLIYFSYDVKMKEKGDIPEGYSVSREKKERFSLILESASTNQTSMYLCASSQLPQGVLAKNIQYFGAGTRLSVL.

The rearrangement links TRBV7-9 to TRBJ1-4; 7 nucleotides agree with TRBD1. With 8 bases clipped from V and 7 bases from J, the junction kept 19 bases outside the gene matches. Germline CDR1 and CDR2: SEHNR and FQNEAQ (reference sequence). CDR3 length: 17 residues. CDR3 amino acids: CASLAGTATRGGEKLFF. The CDR3 DNA follows: TGTGCCAGCTTAGCCGGGACAGCGACACGGGGGGGTGAAAAACTGTTTTTT.

The chain links TRBV5-1 to TRBJ2-7, with D perhaps matching TRBD1 (6 bases). The CDR3 spans 18 residues. Germline loops: CDR1 SGHRS, CDR2 YFSETQ. The V gene lost 4 bases and the J gene lost 7 bases, with 30 bases spanning the gap. The CDR3: CASSGSGSRLTGYVEQYF. The CDR3 DNA reads as TGCGCCAGCAGCGGGTCAGGGAGCCGTCTTACAGGGTACGTAGAGCAGTACTTC.

CDR3 sequence (DNA): TGCAGTACAGGGCGGAACACTGAAGCTTTCTTT. Amino acids: CSTGRNTEAFF. This chain connects TRBV20-1 to TRBJ1-1; TRBD1 is a possible D gene (6 bases). The germline V gene has CDR1 DFQATT and CDR2 SNEGSKA (reference sequence). V was shortened by 8 bases and J by 1 base, with 8 bases between the two germline ends. The CDR3 is 11 amino acids.

The V call is TRBV6-5, the J call TRBJ1-1; D not certain. V lost 3 bases and J lost 0, with 14 bases in between. The CDR3 is made up of 16 amino acids. Germline CDR1 reads MNHEY; CDR2 reads SVGAGI. CDR3 in amino acids: CASSYRPAGMNTEAFF. The CDR3 region has the DNA TGTGCCAGCAGTTATAGACCGGCAGGCATGAACACTGAAGCTTTCTTT.